A selection of T cell receptor beta chains follows, all from one sample in a study of beta chain features in type 1 diabetes. Some clones are missing from TCRdb's copy, which holds only in-frame ones; the method was immunoSEQ multiplex PCR. The table has hundreds of thousands of clones, 17% seen once. Sequencing was done on a sample of naive CD4+ T cells from blood. The receptors derive from a woman between 18 and 29 years old in good health. The CDR3 runs from the conserved cysteine through the conserved F or W. The D gene is left open where the match is weak. Size is omitted from some rows. Given values are once, few, many or a class for expanded clones.

v_call	cdr3_length	d_call	j_call	clone_size	cdr3_nt	cdr3_aa
TRBV7-8	15	-	TRBJ2-7	-	TGTGCCAGCAGCCATTTACAGGACAGCTCCTACGAGCAGTACTTC	CASSHLQDSSYEQYF
TRBV2	14	-	TRBJ2-5	-	TGTGCCAGCAGAGACGGGACCATCCAAGAGACCCAGTACTTC	CASRDGTIQETQYF
TRBV25-1	14	TRBD1	TRBJ1-5	-	TGTGCCAGCATACGGACAGGGAAAATGCAGCCCCAGCATTTT	CASIRTGKMQPQHF
TRBV7-2	15	TRBD1	TRBJ2-1	-	TGTGCCAGCAGCTTAGACAGGGGCGCGAACAATGAGCAGTTCTTC	CASSLDRGANNEQFF
TRBV7-9	17	TRBD2	TRBJ2-1	-	TGTGCCAGCAGCCCGCCTGGGGCGGGAGGGCCCTTCGGGGTGCAGTTCTTC	CASSPPGAGGPFGVQFF
TRBV15	12	TRBD1	TRBJ2-1	few	TGTGCCACCAGCAGCAGGGGGTCTGAGCAGTTCTTC	CATSSRGSEQFF
TRBV7-9	16	-	TRBJ2-7	-	TGTGCCAGCAGCTTATTAGTATCACCAGTGTTCTACGAGCAGTACTTC	CASSLLVSPVFYEQYF
TRBV19	16	TRBD1	TRBJ2-2	-	TGTGCCAGTAGACGGACAGGGGGCGCGAACACCGGGGAGCTGTTTTTT	CASRRTGGANTGELFF
TRBV6-1	12	TRBD2	TRBJ2-1	few	TGTGCCAGCATCGCTAGCGGGACTGAGCAGTTCTTC	CASIASGTEQFF
TRBV6-6	14	-	TRBJ2-5	few	TGTGCCAGCAGGGAGGCAGGGACCCAAGAGACCCAGTACTTC	CASREAGTQETQYF
TRBV18	14	-	TRBJ2-7	few	TGTGCCAGCTCACCACCCGGGAATACCTACGAGCAGTACTTC	CASSPPGNTYEQYF
TRBV28	13	-	TRBJ2-7	few	TGTGCCAGCAGTTCCCATCAATCCGGCGAGCAGTACTTC	CASSSHQSGEQYF
TRBV7-2	16	TRBD1	TRBJ2-2	-	TGTGCCAGCAGCTCCCGGGACAGAGCTCGGGGCGGGGAGCTGTTTTTT	CASSSRDRARGGELFF
TRBV27	15	-	TRBJ1-2	-	TGTGCCAGCACCCGACGGAGTGGCCGGACCTATGGCTACACCTTC	CASTRRSGRTYGYTF
TRBV4-2	17	TRBD2	TRBJ2-3	-	TGTGCCAGCAGCCAATTCGGACTAGCGGGGCTCACAGATACGCAGTATTTT	CASSQFGLAGLTDTQYF
TRBV9	15	TRBD1	TRBJ2-2	-	TGTGCCAGCAGCCCCGGGACAGGGGATACCGGGGAGCTGTTTTTT	CASSPGTGDTGELFF
TRBV28	13	-	TRBJ2-5	-	TGTGCCAGCAGTTTTCGTGGGGCTAAGACCCAGTACTTC	CASSFRGAKTQYF
TRBV5-8	15	-	TRBJ2-1	-	TGTGCCAGCAGCTTGTTTTCGGGGCAGTACAATGAGCAGTTCTTC	CASSLFSGQYNEQFF
TRBV7-8	14	-	TRBJ2-3	few	TGTGCCAGCAGCCTAAGACCGGGCACAGATACGCAGTATTTT	CASSLRPGTDTQYF